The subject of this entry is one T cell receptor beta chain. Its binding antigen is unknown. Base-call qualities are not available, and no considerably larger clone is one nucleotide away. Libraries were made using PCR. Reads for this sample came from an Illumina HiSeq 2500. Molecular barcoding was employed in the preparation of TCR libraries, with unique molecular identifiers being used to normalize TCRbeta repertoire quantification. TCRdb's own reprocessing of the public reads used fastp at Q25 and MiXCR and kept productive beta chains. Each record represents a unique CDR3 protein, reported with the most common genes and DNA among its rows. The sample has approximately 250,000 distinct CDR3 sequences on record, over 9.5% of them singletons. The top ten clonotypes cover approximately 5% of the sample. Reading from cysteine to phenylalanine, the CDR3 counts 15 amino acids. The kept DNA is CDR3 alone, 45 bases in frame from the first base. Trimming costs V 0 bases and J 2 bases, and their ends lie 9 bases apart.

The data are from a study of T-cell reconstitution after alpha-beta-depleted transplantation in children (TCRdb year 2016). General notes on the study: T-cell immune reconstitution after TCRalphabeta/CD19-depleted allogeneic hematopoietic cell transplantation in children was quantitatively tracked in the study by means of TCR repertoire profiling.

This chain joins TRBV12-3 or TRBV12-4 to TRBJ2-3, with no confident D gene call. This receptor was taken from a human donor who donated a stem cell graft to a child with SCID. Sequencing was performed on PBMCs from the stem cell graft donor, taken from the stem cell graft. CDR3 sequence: CASSLARPSTDTQYF. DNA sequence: TGTGCCAGCAGTTTAGCGAGGCCTTCCACAGATACGCAGTATTTT.